The 32 T cell receptor beta chains presented below share a single source sample, sequenced in a study of blood T cell repertoires in COVID-19. Assay used: immunoSEQ multiplex PCR; TCRdb lists only in-frame clones, some missing. The data contain tens of thousands of clones, 70% to 85% of them singletons. The sample consisted of peripheral blood. The receptors stem from an older woman with acute or convalescent COVID-19.

The CDR3 region is CASSSSPGGLEKLFF. The CDR3 DNA sequence: TGTGCCAGCAGCTCCTCACCAGGGGGCCTGGAAAAACTGTTTTTT. This chain links TRBV7-9 with TRBJ1-4; 8 bases are shared with TRBD1. The CDR3 extends over 15 amino acids. Per the germline V gene, CDR1 is SEHNR and CDR2 is FQNEAQ (reference sequence). Germline trimming cut 4 bases from V and 8 bases from J; bases unmatched to any gene: 9. The variable domain in full, with the rest retrieved from reference TRBV7-9 and TRBJ1-4, is DTGVSQNPRHKITKRGQNVTFRCDPISEHNRLYWYRQTLGQGPEFLTYFQNEAQLEKSRLLSDRFSAERPKGSFSTLEIQRTEQGDSAMYLCASSSSPGGLEKLFFGSGTQLSVL.

The V and J genes are TRBV5-4 and TRBJ1-3, with 9 bases fitting TRBD1. The CDR3 extends over 15 amino acids. Trimming removed 2 bases from V and 3 bases from J; junction bases left unmatched: 3. CDR1 SGHNT and CDR2 YYREEE come from the germline V gene (reference sequence). CDR3 sequence reads: CASSFGQGNGNTIYF. In DNA form, the CDR3 reads TGTGCCAGCAGCTTTGGACAGGGGAATGGAAACACCATATATTTT.

V usage is TRBV28 and J usage is TRBJ1-5; D unclear. The germline V and J ends were trimmed by 7 bases and 4 bases, with 17 bases remaining between them. Looked up from germline, CDR1 is MDHEN and CDR2 is SYDVKM. This CDR3 comprises 15 residues. In nucleotides, the CDR3 is TGTGCCAGCATCCCCTCGGCAGGCTTAAATCAGCCCCAGCATTTT. Its translation is CASIPSAGLNQPQHF.

The chain employs TRBV29-1 and TRBJ1-1; a possible D gene is TRBD1 (5 bases). From germline, CDR1 is SQVTM and CDR2 ANQGSEA. V was clipped by 3 bases and J by 1 base, with 9 bases between them. The length of the CDR3 is 13 residues. Here the CDR3 DNA reads TGCAGCGTTGAGACGACAGCGAACACTGAAGCTTTCTTT. Amino acid sequence: CSVETTANTEAFF.

This rearrangement joins TRBV7-8 to TRBJ2-2, with 8 bases aligning to TRBD2. This CDR3 has 16 residues. Germline CDR1 reads SGHVS; CDR2 reads FQNEAQ. J gave up 5 bases and V 1 base, and 6 bases lay outside the gene matches. CDR3 amino acids: CASSLVGSGKTGELFF. The CDR3 bases are TGTGCCAGCAGCTTAGTGGGTAGCGGGAAAACCGGGGAGCTGTTTTTT.

The chain couples TRBV7-9 to TRBJ2-3, with D tentatively TRBD2 (5 bases). This CDR3 contains 14 residues. V was trimmed by 7 bases and J by 5 bases, leaving 16 bases between them. Germline V gene lookup returns CDR1 SEHNR and CDR2 FQNEAQ (reference sequence). The CDR3 sequence: CASNSMGSVDTQYF. The CDR3 DNA follows: TGTGCCAGCAACTCTATGGGGAGTGTAGATACGCAGTATTTT.

This clone was seen only a few times. This chain uses TRBV19 with TRBJ1-2, with 7 nucleotides matching TRBD1. CDR1 is LNHDA, CDR2 SQIVND, per germline (reference sequence). The CDR3 has 13 amino acids. Losses at the gene ends were 2 bases for V and 3 bases for J; bases not matched to a gene: 0. DNA of the CDR3: TGTGCCAGTAGTATACAGGGGGACTATGGCTACACCTTC. Translated: CASSIQGDYGYTF.

This rearrangement joins TRBV7-2 to TRBJ2-3, with 7 bases aligning to TRBD1. The CDR3 covers 15 residues. V was pared by 1 base and J by 3 bases, with 4 bases of the junction left unmatched. CDR1 is SGHTA and CDR2 is FQGNSA in the germline V gene. The CDR3 DNA follows: TGTGCCAGCAGCTTAGACCTGACAGGGACAGATACGCAGTATTTT. The encoded protein is CASSLDLTGTDTQYF.

The chain links TRBV19 to TRBJ1-3, with 7 positions matching TRBD1. V shed 6 bases and J 0 bases; nucleotides not matched to a gene: 11. The CDR3 runs to 17 residues. In germline, CDR1 is LNHDA, CDR2 SQIVND (reference sequence). DNA for the CDR3: TGTGCCAGTAGCCGGACCGGGACAGTAAACTCTGGAAACACCATATATTTT. As protein: CASSRTGTVNSGNTIYF.

This sequence joins TRBV7-3 and TRBJ2-5; 9 bases agree with TRBD2. In germline, CDR1 is SGHTA, CDR2 FQGTGA. J lost 2 bases, V lost 2 bases, and 3 bases had no gene match. The CDR3 has 15 residues. The CDR3 DNA reads as TGTGCCAGCAGCTTACAGCGGGGGGAACAAGAGACCCAGTACTTC. Its protein product is CASSLQRGEQETQYF.

The DNA for the CDR3 is TGTGCCAGCGGGGAGGGACGGGAGACCCAGTACTTC. Translation: CASGEGRETQYF. V gene TRBV28 combines with J gene TRBJ2-5; TRBD2 matches 7 bases. This CDR3 comprises 12 residues. Unmatched junction bases numbered 5, after V lost 8 bases and J lost 5 bases. The V gene's germline CDR1 is MDHEN and CDR2 SYDVKM.

V is TRBV7-8 and J is TRBJ1-3; unclear D gene. Between the trimmed V and J ends, which lost 2 bases and 0 bases, there was a span of 8 bases. CDR3 size: 15 residues. Germline V gene sequence: CDR1 SGHVS, CDR2 FQNEAQ. CDR3 DNA: TGTGCCAGCAGCTTACAGGTCGACTCTGGAAACACCATATATTTT. Encoded protein: CASSLQVDSGNTIYF.

The genes are TRBV24-1 and TRBJ2-1; the D gene is possibly TRBD2 (5 bases). The ends were cut back, 7 bases at V and 7 bases at J, with 16 bases in the middle. There are 14 residues in the CDR3. The germline CDR1 and CDR2 sequences are KGHDR and SFDVKD. CDR3 amino acids: CATRNSPPGNEQFF. CDR3 nucleotides: TGTGCCACCAGAAACAGTCCCCCGGGGAATGAGCAGTTCTTC.

This chain uses TRBV21-1 with TRBJ2-7; the table assigns TRBD2, which was not confirmed against the DNA. TRBV21-1 is termed a pseudogene. This CDR3 comprises 19 residues. CDR3 protein: CASTIHKGLAGDAAYEQYF. CDR3 sequence (DNA): TGTGCCAGCACCATCCATAAGGGACTAGCGGGAGACGCCGCCTACGAGCAGTACTTC.

This rearrangement joins TRBV27 to TRBJ2-1; 12 bases align to TRBD2. The CDR3 is made up of 17 amino acids. Germline V lookup: CDR1 MNHEY, CDR2 SMNVEV (reference sequence). After removal of 4 bases from V and 7 bases from J, the junction contained 11 bases not matched to a gene. CDR3 in DNA: TGTGCCAGCAGTTCCTACCGGACTAGCGGGGCCGGGAATGAGCAGTTCTTC. This translates into CASSSYRTSGAGNEQFF.

V is TRBV12-3 or TRBV12-4 and J is TRBJ1-4, with 10 bases lining up with TRBD1. V lost 6 bases to trimming and J lost 10 bases; unmatched junction nucleotides: 2. The CDR3 covers 12 residues. CDR3 bases: TGTGCCAGCAGCCGGACAGGGGGAAAACTGTTTTTT. Its protein is CASSRTGGKLFF.

V usage is TRBV28 and J usage is TRBJ1-2; D gene ambiguous. The CDR3 contains 13 residues. The V end lost 3 bases, the J end lost 5 bases, and 10 bases lay between the germline ends. The germline gives CDR1 MDHEN, CDR2 SYDVKM. As DNA, the CDR3 is TGTGCCAGCAGTTTTCTTGGGAGTTATGGCTACACCTTC. Translated: CASSFLGSYGYTF.

The rearrangement joins TRBV16 to TRBJ1-4, with 11 bases aligning to TRBD1. The CDR3 is made up of 15 amino acids. Germline CDR1 is KGHSY and CDR2 is FQNENV. Losses at the gene ends were 0 bases for V and 8 bases for J; bases not matched to a gene: 2. The CDR3 reads CASSQSGTGGEKLFF. The CDR3 DNA reads as TGTGCCAGCAGCCAATCCGGGACAGGGGGAGAAAAACTGTTTTTT.

This chain links TRBV10-3 with TRBJ2-7; tentatively, D is TRBD2 (6 bases). Germline CDR1 reads ENHRY; CDR2 reads SYGVKD. CDR3 length equals 14 residues. V was clipped by 0 bases and J by 6 bases, with 12 bases between them. The CDR3 bases are TGTGCCATCAGTGAGTCCGGAGGGGCTCTCGAGCAGTACTTC. It is translated as CAISESGGALEQYF.

The chain links TRBV18 to TRBJ1-5; 7 positions agree with TRBD1. The CDR3 contains 14 residues. The V gene end was trimmed by 1 base and the J gene end by 6 bases; junction bases not matched to a gene: 3. The germline V gene has CDR1 KGHSH and CDR2 LQKENI. CDR3 nucleotides: TGTGCCAGCTCACCACGGGACAGCTTTCAGCCCCAGCATTTT. Protein sequence: CASSPRDSFQPQHF. The whole variable domain, remainder taken from reference TRBV18 and TRBJ1-5, is NAGVMQNPRHLVRRRGQEARLRCSPMKGHSHVYWYRQLPEEGLKFMVYLQKENIIDESGMPKERFSAEFPKEGPSILRIQQVVRGDSAAYFCASSPRDSFQPQHFGDGTRLSIL.

J is TRBJ1-2 and V is TRBV6-1; 8 bases are a match to TRBD1. Looked up from germline, CDR1 is MNHNS and CDR2 is SASEGT. The V segment lost 2 bases and the J segment 7 bases; nucleotides outside the gene matches: 6. CDR3 length: 14 residues. The DNA of the CDR3 is TGTGCCAGCAGTGAACGAGACAGGGGACTTGGCTACACCTTC. This encodes CASSERDRGLGYTF.

This chain connects TRBV30 to TRBJ2-3; D perhaps matches TRBD2 (5 bases). V lost 6 bases and J lost 2, with 15 bases in between. Germline V gene data show CDR1 as GTSNPN and CDR2 as SVGIG (reference sequence). CDR3 size: 14 residues. CDR3 sequence reads: CACDRDLLTDTQYF. CDR3 nucleotide sequence: TGTGCCTGTGACCGGGATCTACTCACAGATACGCAGTATTTT. The full variable domain, in which reference TRBV30 and TRBJ2-3 provide the parts outside the CDR3, is SQTIHQWPATLVQPVGSPLSLECTVEGTSNPNLYWYRQAAGRGLQLLFYSVGIGQISSEVPQNLSASRPQDRQFILSSKKLLLSDSGFYLCACDRDLLTDTQYFGPGTRLTVL.

This clone came up a few times. The chain carries TRBV15 and TRBJ2-5; TRBD2 aligns across 10 bases. Germline lookup yields CDR1 LNHNV and CDR2 YYDKDF (reference sequence). J lost 1 base, V lost 2 bases, and 10 bases had no gene match. The CDR3 sequence is 18 residues long. The CDR3 nucleotides read TGTGCCACCAGCAGAAAAGGACTAGCGGCAAGAAGCCAAGAGACCCAGTACTTC. Its translation: CATSRKGLAARSQETQYF.

This rearrangement joins TRBV24-1 to TRBJ2-7, with TRBD1 matching over 7 bases. This CDR3 contains 14 residues. Germline V lookup: CDR1 KGHDR, CDR2 SFDVKD. The V and J ends lost 4 bases and 2 bases, in that order; junction bases with no gene match: 4. CDR3 DNA sequence: TGTGCCACCAGTGACCCTGACAGGGCCTACGAGCAGTACTTC. Amino acids: CATSDPDRAYEQYF.

This clone was counted once. V usage is TRBV4-2 and J usage is TRBJ1-2; D is ambiguous. Trimming stripped 0 bases from V and 4 bases from J, with 6 bases between. CDR1 and CDR2 (germline): LGHNA, YNFKEQ. The length of the CDR3 is 13 residues. As DNA, the CDR3 is TGTGCCAGCAGCCAAGATGGCCTCTATGGCTACACCTTC. It codes for CASSQDGLYGYTF.

The chain has TRBV5-6 and TRBJ2-2; 8 bases line up with TRBD1. J gave up 4 bases and V 6 bases, and 14 bases lay outside the gene matches. The CDR3 extends over 17 amino acids. The germline CDR1 and CDR2 sequences are SGHDT and YYEEEE. The CDR3 protein is CASKIDRGVRGTGELFF. The CDR3 bases are TGTGCCAGCAAAATCGACAGGGGTGTACGTGGCACCGGGGAGCTGTTTTTT.

This chain links TRBV5-1 with TRBJ2-7, with D perhaps TRBD1 (6 bases). The CDR3 runs to 14 residues. Germline-derived CDR1 and CDR2 are SGHRS and YFSETQ. V dropped 1 base and J dropped 11 bases, with 19 bases sitting between them. CDR3 amino acids: CASSLQGPGSRKYF. The CDR3 DNA is TGCGCCAGCAGCTTGCAGGGGCCTGGCAGCAGGAAGTACTTC.

The table lists this clone with a few counts. This chain connects TRBV2 to TRBJ1-5; 9 bases fit TRBD1. J lost 7 bases, V lost 8 bases, and 12 bases had no gene match. Per germline, CDR1 SNHLY and CDR2 FYNNEI. The CDR3 consists of 15 residues. The CDR3 DNA reads as TGTGCCAGCTCCCCCAGGGGACAGGGTTGGCAGCCCCAGCATTTT. Amino acid sequence: CASSPRGQGWQPQHF.

The chain is built from TRBV6-1 and TRBJ2-7; TRBD2 is a possible D gene (5 bases). This CDR3 region has 12 residues. Between the trimmed V and J ends, which lost 2 bases and 4 bases, there was a span of 6 bases. CDR1 and CDR2 (germline): MNHNS, SASEGT. The CDR3 DNA follows: TGTGCCAGCAGTGAACGGGGATACGAGCAGTACTTC. It is translated as CASSERGYEQYF.

V usage is TRBV19 and J usage is TRBJ2-1, with 11 bases aligning to TRBD1. The CDR3 spans 12 residues. Germline trimming cut 8 bases from V and 7 bases from J; bases unmatched to any gene: 1. CDR1 and CDR2 from the germline V gene are LNHDA and SQIVND (reference sequence). CDR3 nucleotide sequence: TGTGCCAGTGGGACAGGGGGTAATGAGCAGTTCTTC. It encodes CASGTGGNEQFF.

The J gene is TRBJ1-4, the V gene TRBV24-1, with 7 bases lining up with TRBD1. The germline V gene has CDR1 KGHDR and CDR2 SFDVKD. V lost 4 bases, J lost 4 bases, and 2 bases stayed unmatched. The CDR3 runs to 14 residues. The CDR3: CATSEDRNNEKLFF. The CDR3 nucleotides are TGTGCCACCAGTGAGGACAGGAATAATGAAAAACTGTTTTTT.

The gene calls are TRBV24-1 and TRBJ2-7; weak D call: TRBD2 (5 bases). V lost 0 bases and J lost 1, with 9 bases in between. The CDR3 runs 15 residues. Looked up from germline, CDR1 is KGHDR and CDR2 is SFDVKD. As DNA, the CDR3 is TGTGCCACCAGTGATTTGCACCCGGGGTCCTACGAGCAGTACTTC. It translates to CATSDLHPGSYEQYF.